This TCR beta chain derives from a study of T-cell reconstitution after alpha-beta-depleted transplantation in children. The length of the CDR3 is 17 residues. With V trimmed by 4 bases and J by 3 bases, 14 bases remained unmatched. The germline gives CDR1 LNHNV, CDR2 YYDKDF (reference sequence). This clonotype was seen many times. Its specificity is not known. Notes on the study in general: Surviving recipient cells, namely T cells and thymic progenitors, were the source of high day-60 TCRbeta diversity in some patients. Alpha-beta T cells about two months after transplant reportedly derived from several hundred expanded graft clones. Most T-cell counts and diversity one year after the transplant came from T cells that were newly produced.

Molecular barcoding with unique molecular identifiers was used for the TCRbeta library. TCRdb reprocessed the PCR reads with MiXCR, giving one entry per CDR3 protein. The sample yields 600,000 or so distinct CDR3 sequences, under 25% seen once. The V and J genes are TRBV15 and TRBJ1-1, with 7 bases aligning to TRBD1. Sample: PBMCs, mostly from graft donor cells, taken 360 days after TCRalphabeta/CD19-depleted stem cell transplant. This TCR was sampled from a boy in the first two years of life who had a stem cell transplant for acute myeloid leukemia, so the T cells may come from the graft donor. In DNA, the CDR3 is TGTGCCACCAGCAAAGACAGGGACTTTGTTGTTGACACTGAAGCTTTCTTT. Amino acids: CATSKDRDFVVDTEAFF.